This T cell receptor (beta chain) emerged from a study of blood T cell repertoires in COVID-19 (dated by TCRdb to 2020 to 2021). Background for the entire study: The collaborator samples originated in the United States, Italy and Spain and spanned the acute and convalescent phases of COVID-19. The material from the prospective study consisted of cDNA or gDNA derived from T cells, B-cell-depleted T cells, or PBMCs. Subjects who had been exposed to COVID-19, were actively infected with it, or had recovered from it provided the deeply sampled blood TCRbeta repertoires that made up the dataset. A freely available public database, intended as a resource for researchers studying the immune response to SARS-CoV-2, is where the repertoires were released. Samples came from the ongoing ImmuneRACE study (first 160 participants) plus 1,254 subjects from 6 global collaborators. The sample metadata nearly always contained a de-identified subject ID, COVID-19 status, age in years and sex. Where available, HLA class I and class II types were taken from metadata supplied by the sample provider and were not determined by assay-based typing.

The collaborating institutions used their own protocols to collect whole blood in K2EDTA tubes. Collaborator samples were shipped for TCRbeta analysis as frozen whole blood, isolated PBMCs, or DNA extracted from either sample type. Paper-wide results and their limitations: The amount of clinical and demographic metadata varied by source and participant and was provided uncurated.

TCRbeta CDR3 regions were amplified from genomic DNA using the immunoSEQ Assay, a bias-controlled multiplex PCR. For the original study's pipeline: The number of nucleated cells in each sample was estimated by amplification of reference gene primers within the assay. To quantify the absolute abundance of each unique TCRbeta CDR3 rearrangement, sequence reads were collapsed and filtered. For each sample, productive Simpson clonality was calculated as the square root of Simpson's diversity index across productive rearrangements. TCRdb stores this immuneACCESS table with in-frame sequences only. Part of the clones is absent; in the studies checked, under half of the shortfall reflects unresolved V genes, and no reason is known for the rest. From that table come the V and J calls and clone size; the DNA was used to work out D and trimming. The sample has about 330,000 clones on record, around 88% of them singletons. The ten biggest clones cover under 2% of the sample.

Notes on this clone: There is no known antigen for this receptor. No base-level quality is on record; no much larger clone is a single base apart.

V ends up 2 bases short and J 5 bases short, with an unmatched junction base count of 3. From the cysteine through the phenylalanine, the CDR3 covers 14 amino acids. The only DNA kept is the CDR3, 42 bases in frame from the first base. The germline V gene specifies KGHSH as CDR1 and LQKENI as CDR2. The receptor was derived from a woman aged 50 to 65 with acute or convalescent COVID-19. The chain uses TRBV18 and TRBJ2-1, with 7 central nucleotides matching TRBD1. The material sequenced was peripheral blood. Read as DNA, the sequence is TGTGCCAGCTCACCAGGCCAGGGGGACAATGAGCAGTTCTTC. Protein translation: CASSPGQGDNEQFF.